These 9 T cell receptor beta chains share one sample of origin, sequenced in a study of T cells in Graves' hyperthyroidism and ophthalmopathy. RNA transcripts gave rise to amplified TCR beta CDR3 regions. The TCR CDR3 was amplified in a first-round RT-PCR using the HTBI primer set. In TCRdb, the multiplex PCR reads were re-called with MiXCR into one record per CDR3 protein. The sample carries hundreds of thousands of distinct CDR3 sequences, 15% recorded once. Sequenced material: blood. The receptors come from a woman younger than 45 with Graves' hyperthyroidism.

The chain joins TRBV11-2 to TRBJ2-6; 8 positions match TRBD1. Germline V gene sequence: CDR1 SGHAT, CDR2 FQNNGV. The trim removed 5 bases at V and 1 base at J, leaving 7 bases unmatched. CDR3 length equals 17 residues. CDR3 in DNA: TGTGCCAGCAGCCTCACAGGGGGAGCTTCTGGGGCCAACGTCCTGACTTTC. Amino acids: CASSLTGGASGANVLTF.

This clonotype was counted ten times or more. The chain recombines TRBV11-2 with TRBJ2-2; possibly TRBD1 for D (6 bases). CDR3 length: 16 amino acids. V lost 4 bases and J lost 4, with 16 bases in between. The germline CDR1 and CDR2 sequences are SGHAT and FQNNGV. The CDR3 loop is CASSSTRSRGTGELFF. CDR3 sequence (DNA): TGTGCCAGCAGCTCCACTAGGTCCAGGGGCACCGGGGAGCTGTTTTTT.

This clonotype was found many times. The CDR3 DNA sequence: TGCAGTGCTAGTAGGAGGGTGGGTAGAAATCAGCCCCAGCATTTT. This translates into CSASRRVGRNQPQHF. The chain carries TRBV20-1 and TRBJ1-5; D gene ambiguous. Germline lookup yields CDR1 DFQATT and CDR2 SNEGSKA (reference sequence). The CDR3 spans 15 residues. V was clipped by 3 bases and J by 4 bases, with 16 bases between them.

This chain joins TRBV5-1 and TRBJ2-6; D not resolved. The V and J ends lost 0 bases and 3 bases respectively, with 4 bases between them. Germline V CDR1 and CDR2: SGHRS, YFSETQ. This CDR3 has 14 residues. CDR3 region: CASSLGDGANVLTF. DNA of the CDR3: TGCGCCAGCAGCTTGGGTGATGGGGCCAACGTCCTGACTTTC.

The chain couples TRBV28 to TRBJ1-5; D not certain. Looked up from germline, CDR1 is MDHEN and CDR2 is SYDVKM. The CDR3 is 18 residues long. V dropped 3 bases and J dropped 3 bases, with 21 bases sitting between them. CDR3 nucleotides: TGTGCCAGCAGTTTGGCCCCCACGGGCCCCTTTTCCAATCAGCCCCAGCATTTT. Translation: CASSLAPTGPFSNQPQHF.

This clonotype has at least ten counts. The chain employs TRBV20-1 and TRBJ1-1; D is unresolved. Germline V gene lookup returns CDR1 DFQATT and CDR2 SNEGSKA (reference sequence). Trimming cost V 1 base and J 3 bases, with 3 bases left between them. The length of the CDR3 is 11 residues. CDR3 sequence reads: CSARGYTEAFF. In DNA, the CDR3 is TGCAGTGCTAGAGGGTACACTGAAGCTTTCTTT.

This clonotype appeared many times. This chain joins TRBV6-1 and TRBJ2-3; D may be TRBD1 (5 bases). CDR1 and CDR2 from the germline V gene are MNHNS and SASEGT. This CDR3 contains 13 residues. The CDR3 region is CAACDRRTDTQYF. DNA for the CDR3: TGTGCAGCCTGCGACAGACGGACAGATACGCAGTATTTT.

The DNA of the CDR3 is TGCGCCAGCAGCCAAGATCCTTCGACAGGACTTAATGAAAAACTGTTTTTT. Amino acid sequence: CASSQDPSTGLNEKLFF. J is TRBJ1-4 and V is TRBV4-1; possibly TRBD1 for D (6 bases). With 0 bases removed from V and 4 bases from J, the gap between germline ends came to 15 bases. Germline V gene sequence: CDR1 MGHRA, CDR2 YSYEKL. The CDR3 extends over 17 amino acids.

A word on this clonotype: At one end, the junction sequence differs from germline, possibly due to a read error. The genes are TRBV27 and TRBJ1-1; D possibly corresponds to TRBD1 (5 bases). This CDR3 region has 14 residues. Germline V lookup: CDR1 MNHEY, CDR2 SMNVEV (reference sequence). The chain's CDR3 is CAGRETAVHGEAFF. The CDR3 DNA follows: TGTGCCGGCAGGGAAACCGCTGTTCATGGTGAAGCTTTCTTT.